The clone carrying this T cell receptor beta chain was detected only a few times. This sample is drawn from a study of T cells after yellow fever vaccination. In TCRdb, the 5' RACE reads were re-called with MiXCR into one record per CDR3 protein. The table lists some 52,000 distinct CDR3 sequences, about 6.3% of them singletons. V lost 5 bases, J lost 5 bases, and 6 bases stayed unmatched. The CDR3 has 15 amino acids. The chain links TRBV12-3 or TRBV12-4 to TRBJ2-2, with TRBD1 identical over 9 bases. The sequence came from a man aged 18-30 years who received the YFV17D yellow fever vaccine. Sequencing used CD8+ T cells not binding an NS4B(214-222) dextramer, sorted from PBMCs, obtained roughly seven weeks after the first yellow fever vaccination. Written as DNA, the CDR3 is TGTGCCAGCAGTAACCGGGACAGGGTAACCGGGGAGCTGTTTTTT. It encodes CASSNRDRVTGELFF.